The T cell receptor beta chain under discussion was sequenced for a study of blood T cell repertoires in COVID-19. Overall study context: Whether acute or convalescent, the COVID-19 samples came from the United States, Italy and Spain. In each case, the material was cDNA or gDNA derived from T cells, B-cell-depleted T cells, or PBMCs.

Patients in Seattle were enrolled during active infection, then followed longitudinally. The V gene end was trimmed by 5 bases and the J gene end by 0 bases; junction bases not matched to a gene: 2. The CDR3 has 15 amino acids. The germline V gene encodes CDR1 MNHNY and CDR2 SVGAGI (reference sequence). Under the authors' procedure: Using reference gene primer amplification, nucleated cell counts were estimated. The data were produced by immunoSEQ multiplex PCR, yet TCRdb's version contains in-frame clones alone and is incomplete. That table furnishes V, J and clone size, whereas the DNA furnished D and trimming. The sample lists under 200,000 clones; 86% were seen once.

The rearrangement links TRBV6-6 to TRBJ2-4; 9 bases match TRBD1. The TCR comes from a woman aged 55-70 years with COVID-19, enrolled during active disease. Input material: peripheral blood. The CDR3 here is CASSGQGLAKNIQYF. The CDR3 nucleotides are TGTGCCAGCAGTGGACAGGGGCTAGCCAAAAACATTCAGTACTTC.